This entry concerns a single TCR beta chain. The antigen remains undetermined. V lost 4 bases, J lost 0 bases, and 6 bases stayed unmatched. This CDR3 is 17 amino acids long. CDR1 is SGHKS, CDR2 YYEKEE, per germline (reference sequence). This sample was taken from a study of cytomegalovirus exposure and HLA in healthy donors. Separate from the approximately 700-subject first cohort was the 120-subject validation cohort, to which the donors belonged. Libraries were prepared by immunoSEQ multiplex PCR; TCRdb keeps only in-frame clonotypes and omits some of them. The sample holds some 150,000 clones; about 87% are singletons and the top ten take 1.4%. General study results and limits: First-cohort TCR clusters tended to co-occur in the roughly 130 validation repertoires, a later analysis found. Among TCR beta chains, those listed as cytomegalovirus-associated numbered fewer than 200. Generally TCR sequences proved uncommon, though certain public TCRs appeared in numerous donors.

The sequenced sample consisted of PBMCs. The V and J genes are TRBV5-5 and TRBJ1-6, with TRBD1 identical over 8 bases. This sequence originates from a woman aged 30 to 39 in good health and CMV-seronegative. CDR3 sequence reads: CASSIRQGSSYNSPLHF. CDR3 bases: TGTGCCAGCAGCATAAGACAGGGGAGCTCCTATAATTCACCCCTCCACTTT.